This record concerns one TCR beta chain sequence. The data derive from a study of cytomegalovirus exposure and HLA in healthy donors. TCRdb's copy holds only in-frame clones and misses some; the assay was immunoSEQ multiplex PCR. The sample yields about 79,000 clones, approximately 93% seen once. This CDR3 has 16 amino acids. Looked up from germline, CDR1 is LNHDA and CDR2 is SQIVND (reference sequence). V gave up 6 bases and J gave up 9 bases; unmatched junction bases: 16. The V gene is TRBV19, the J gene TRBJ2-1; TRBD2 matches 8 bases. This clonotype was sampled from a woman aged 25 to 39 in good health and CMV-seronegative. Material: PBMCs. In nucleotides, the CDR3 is TGTGCCAGTAGCCGACGAAGTAGCGGGAAAGGGAGTGAGCAGTTCTTC. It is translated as CASSRRSSGKGSEQFF.